The 10 T cell receptor beta chains below all came from one sample that was sequenced in a study of blood T cell repertoires in COVID-19. Only in-frame clones appear in the TCRdb table, and some are missing; sequencing was by immunoSEQ multiplex PCR. The sample contains some 400,000 clones, around 89% of which appear only once. The sample consisted of peripheral blood. The receptors come from a man between 18 and 35 years old with active or convalescent COVID-19.

V is TRBV9 and J is TRBJ1-5; 7 nucleotides agree with TRBD1. The junction had 9 bases not matched to a gene; V was cut back by 0 bases and J by 3 bases. Germline V gives CDR1 SGDLS, CDR2 YYNGEE. The CDR3 has 17 amino acids. The CDR3 region is CASSVDAGGQINQPQHF. CDR3 nucleotide sequence: TGTGCCAGCAGCGTAGATGCGGGGGGACAGATCAATCAGCCCCAGCATTTT.

This sequence joins TRBV19 and TRBJ2-7; D gene uncertain. The CDR3 sequence is 14 residues long. In germline, CDR1 is LNHDA, CDR2 SQIVND (reference sequence). Trimming stripped 3 bases from V and 2 bases from J, with 11 bases between. The CDR3 protein is CASSIDPEAYEQYF. The DNA of the CDR3 is TGTGCCAGTAGTATTGATCCAGAAGCCTACGAGCAGTACTTC.

The count of this clone is one. The chain recombines TRBV28 with TRBJ2-7; no firm D call. CDR3 size: 12 residues. The germline V and J ends were trimmed by 3 bases and 4 bases, with 7 bases remaining between them. From germline, CDR1 is MDHEN and CDR2 SYDVKM. The CDR3 nucleotides read TGTGCCAGCAGTTTCAGCGAGTACGAGCAGTACTTC. Translation: CASSFSEYEQYF.

The chain uses TRBV6-5 and TRBJ2-2; 8 bases align to TRBD1. The CDR3 contains 14 residues. The germline V gene has CDR1 MNHEY and CDR2 SVGAGI. Germline trimming cut 6 bases from V and 5 bases from J; bases unmatched to any gene: 5. The CDR3 DNA reads as TGTGCCAGCAGCCAGGGGGCTAGGACCGGGGAGCTGTTTTTT. Translated, it gives CASSQGARTGELFF.

This clone was counted once. V gene TRBV7-2 combines with J gene TRBJ1-1, with unresolved D. CDR1 is SGHTA and CDR2 is FQGNSA in the germline V gene. The CDR3 length is 14 residues. The V end lost 2 bases, the J end lost 3 bases, and 10 bases lay between the germline ends. This CDR3 reads CASSLQGRDTEAFF. CDR3 DNA sequence: TGTGCCAGCAGCTTACAAGGGAGGGACACTGAAGCTTTCTTT.

This clone has only a few counts. This chain links TRBV2 with TRBJ1-2; D gene uncertain. V was cut by 4 bases and J by 3 bases, with 15 bases left in between. This CDR3 spans 15 amino acids. Germline values: CDR1 SNHLY, CDR2 FYNNEI. The CDR3 here is CASSGGQVGDYGYTF. CDR3 DNA sequence: TGTGCCAGCAGTGGCGGGCAGGTCGGCGACTATGGCTACACCTTC.

V gene TRBV7-9 combines with J gene TRBJ1-4; tentative D call: TRBD1 (5 bases). CDR3 length equals 16 residues. Germline V CDR1 and CDR2: SEHNR, FQNEAQ (reference sequence). V was cut by 5 bases and J by 2 bases, with 15 bases left in between. The CDR3 nucleotides are TGTGCCAGCAGCCCTAGACTGGAGGGGACTAATGAAAAACTGTTTTTT. Its protein product is CASSPRLEGTNEKLFF.

This chain uses TRBV7-2 with TRBJ1-2; TRBD1 aligns across 7 bases. V was clipped by 2 bases and J by 3 bases; unmatched bases: 9. Germline CDR1 and CDR2: SGHTA and FQGNSA. CDR3 length: 16 amino acids. For the CDR3, the DNA is TGTGCCAGCAGCTTACACAGGGGTCTTAAGGACTATGGCTACACCTTC. It translates to CASSLHRGLKDYGYTF.

This chain uses TRBV6-2 or TRBV6-3 with TRBJ2-3; 7 bases line up with TRBD2. This CDR3 is 15 amino acids long. Germline V gives CDR1 MNHEY, CDR2 SVGEGT. The trim removed 5 bases at V and 2 bases at J, leaving 7 bases unmatched. The CDR3 protein is CASSTKERDTDTQYF. CDR3 nucleotides: TGTGCCAGCAGTACCAAGGAGCGGGACACAGATACGCAGTATTTT.

This sequence joins TRBV9 and TRBJ2-7; 10 positions agree with TRBD2. Per germline, CDR1 SGDLS and CDR2 YYNGEE. V shed 3 bases, J shed 3 bases, and the junction held 3 bases outside the gene matches. The CDR3 totals 14 residues. CDR3 sequence (DNA): TGTGCCAGCAGCGGCAGCGGGGGGGACTACGAGCAGTACTTC. It yields the protein CASSGSGGDYEQYF.